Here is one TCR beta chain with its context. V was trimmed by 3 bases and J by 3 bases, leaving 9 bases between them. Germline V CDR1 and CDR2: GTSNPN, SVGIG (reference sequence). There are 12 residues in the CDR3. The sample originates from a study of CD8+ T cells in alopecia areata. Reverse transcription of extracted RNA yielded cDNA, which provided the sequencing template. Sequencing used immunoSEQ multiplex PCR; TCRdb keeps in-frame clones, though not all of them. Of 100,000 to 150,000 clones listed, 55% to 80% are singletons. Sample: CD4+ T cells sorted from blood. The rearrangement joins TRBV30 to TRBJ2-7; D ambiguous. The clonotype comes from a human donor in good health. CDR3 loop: CAWSKTDYEQYF. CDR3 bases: TGTGCCTGGAGCAAGACTGACTACGAGCAGTACTTC.